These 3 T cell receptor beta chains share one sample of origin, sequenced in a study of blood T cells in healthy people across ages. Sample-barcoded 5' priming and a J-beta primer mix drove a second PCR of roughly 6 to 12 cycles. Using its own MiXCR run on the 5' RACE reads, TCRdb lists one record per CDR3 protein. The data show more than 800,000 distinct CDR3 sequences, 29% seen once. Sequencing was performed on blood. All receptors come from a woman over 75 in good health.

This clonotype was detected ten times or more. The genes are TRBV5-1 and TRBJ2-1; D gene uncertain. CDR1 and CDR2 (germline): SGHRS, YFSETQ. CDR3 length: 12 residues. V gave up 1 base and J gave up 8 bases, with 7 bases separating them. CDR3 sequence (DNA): TGCGCCAGCAGCTTGTCAGGCGATGAGCAGTTCTTC. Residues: CASSLSGDEQFF.

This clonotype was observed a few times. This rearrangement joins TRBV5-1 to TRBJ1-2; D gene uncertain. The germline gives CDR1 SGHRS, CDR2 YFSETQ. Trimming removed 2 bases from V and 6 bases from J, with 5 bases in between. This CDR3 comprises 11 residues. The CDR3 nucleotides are TGCGCCAGCAGCTTAGGGCATGGCTACACCTTC. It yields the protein CASSLGHGYTF.

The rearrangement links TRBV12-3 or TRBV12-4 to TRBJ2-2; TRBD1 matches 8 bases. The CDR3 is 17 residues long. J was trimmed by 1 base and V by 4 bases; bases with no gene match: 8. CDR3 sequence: CASSSGRQGRNTGELFF. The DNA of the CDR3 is TGTGCCAGCAGTTCCGGGCGACAGGGGAGGAACACCGGGGAGCTGTTTTTT.